The text below deals with one TCR beta chain. What antigen it recognizes has not been identified. No base quality information exists; no much larger clone differs at one position. The CDR3 spans 18 residues, from the cysteine through the phenylalanine. The DNA shown is the 54-base CDR3, in frame from base 1. Clipping removes 4 bases from V and 1 base from J, with 10 as the unmatched junction base count. From the germline V gene, CDR1 is LGHNT and CDR2 is FRNRAP. Using the deep immunoSEQ assay, TCR CDR3 regions were amplified from genomic DNA by multiplex PCR. Extracted genomic DNA from each cell subset was distributed evenly across all wells of several immunoSEQ 96-well plates, and each plate was treated as a replicate. For sorted subsets, 150 to 200 ng genomic DNA, equal to 25,000 to 35,000 T cell genomes, was loaded into each replicate PCR. Purified libraries were measured with a Qubit 3.0 fluorometer, size-checked on a Bioanalyzer 2100, and measured again with the KAPA Library Quantification kit. A separate single-read 150-cycle Illumina NextSeq 550 flow cell was used to sequence each immunoSEQ 96-well plate. The paper's data handling went like this. Because only junctional sequences without quality scores were contained in the immunoSEQ output, filtering matching that applied to full-length reads could not be performed. To assign V/J genes and CDR3, sequences were annotated against IMGT germline references using PyIR, a Python wrapper for IgBLAST v1.9. Reads were removed for weak V/J assignments (E-value above 1e-6), missing CDR3, stop codons, out-of-frame junctions, or ambiguous translated residues. V3J clonotypes were defined by identical inferred V gene, J gene, and CDR3 amino acid sequence. Percentage overlap between repertoires was computed as shared unique clonotypes divided by the size of the smaller repertoire. RTK rarefaction, the Chao1 estimator, and Recon v2.1 estimates of unobserved clonotypes were used to assess repertoire richness. Generation probabilities were computed with OLGA for all TCRbeta clonotypes obtained by the gDNA method from several donors. TCRdb retrieved this table from immuneACCESS and kept in-frame rearrangements only. Not all clones are present; in checked studies, unresolved V genes account for under half, and no reason is known for the remainder. The DNA was the basis for D and trimming; V, J and clone size are from that table. The sample data list about 2 million clones, and over 85% of these were observed just once. The ten largest make up less than 1.5% of the sample.

The data were obtained in a study of shared clonotypes between healthy human individuals (dated by TCRdb to the early 2020s). Study-wide context: The cohort included a few men and a couple of women between 18 and 49 years of age. Per donor, three plates each were used for CD4 naive and CD4 memory, two for CD8 naive, and one for CD8 memory. To estimate repertoire size and how much clonotype sharing occurs between individuals, the study deeply sequenced the blood TCR repertoires of 5 or 6 healthy adults. To increase sequencing depth and limit assay-specific biases, different laboratories used diverse techniques to prepare libraries and sequence TCR repertoires. Between about 0.85 and 9.5 billion PBMCs per donor were obtained by leukapheresis. Broad study findings and their caveats: Rarefaction of sorted-subset datasets indicated incomplete sequencing despite the large sequencing depth. Clonotypes shared by all four sorted-subset donors showed higher generation probabilities than non-shared clonotypes. Because the study included a small number of donors, the genetic and exposure-history diversity represented was limited. When a handful of donors were compared, the shared fraction of clonotypes was 5% to 6.5% for naive CD4, about 4% for naive CD8, 2% to 2.5% for memory CD4, and 0.35% to 0.4% for memory CD8. Pairwise subsampling led to the expectation that sequencing depth would affect the degree of clonotype sharing among donors. Sampling was restricted to blood, and TCR repertoires in tissue are likely to differ from TCR repertoires in blood. Larger estimated clonotype richness was generally found for naive subsets than for memory subsets.

CD8 naive samples consisted of CD45RO-negative cells that were positively selected for CCR7, yielding a CD45RA+CCR7+ population without TemRA cells. The donors were healthy, HIV-negative adults with no recently reported acute infections or vaccinations. Only Caucasian adults living in Nashville, Tennessee, USA were represented among the donors. After blood collection by leukapheresis, PBMCs were isolated using Ficoll-Histopaque density gradient centrifugation and then cryopreserved in the vapor phase of liquid nitrogen. Analytical flow cytometry was used to check the purity and quantity of each magnetically sorted T cell population. Each sorted fraction had its genomic DNA isolated and then quantified by UV absorbance on a Nanodrop 2000c.

The receptor chain draws on TRBV12-5 and TRBJ2-5; 12 central bases correspond to TRBD2. The sequenced material came from naive CD8+ T cells sorted from blood. The cell subset or site label of this sample denotes: CD45RA+CCR7+. The source is a man between 18 and 35 years old in good health. The DNA sequence is given as TGTGCTAGTGGTTACTCGACTAGCGGGAGAAATTTCCAAGAGACCCAGTACTTC. This encodes CASGYSTSGRNFQETQYF.